Presented here are 19 T cell receptor beta chains from one specimen sequenced in a study of T-cell reconstitution after alpha-beta-depleted transplantation in children. For TCRbeta, the library was prepared with unique molecular identifiers. Each CDR3 protein gets one entry after TCRdb re-called the PCR reads with MiXCR. The data contain around 380,000 distinct CDR3 sequences, 11% of them singletons. The source material was PBMCs from the stem cell graft donor, sampled from the stem cell graft. Receptor source: a human donor who donated a stem cell graft to a child with acute myeloid leukemia.

V and J are TRBV11-1 and TRBJ2-7; 10 positions agree with TRBD1. V lost 5 bases and J lost 2; bases outside the gene matches: 15. This CDR3 spans 18 amino acids. Germline CDR1 SGHAT, CDR2 FQDESV (reference sequence). This chain's CDR3 is CASSIRRGTGADPYEQYF. DNA of the CDR3: TGTGCCAGCAGCATTAGACGGGGGACAGGGGCCGACCCCTACGAGCAGTACTTC.

There are a few counts of this clonotype. The rearrangement uses TRBV6-5 and TRBJ2-5; 9 bases are a match to TRBD1. The germline CDR1 and CDR2 sequences are MNHEY and SVGAGI. The CDR3 is 18 residues long. V gave up 2 bases and J gave up 5 bases; unmatched junction bases: 15. The CDR3 region is CASSYTIGTGSLKETQYF. In DNA form, the CDR3 reads TGTGCCAGCAGTTACACCATCGGGACAGGGAGTTTGAAGGAGACCCAGTACTTC.

This clonotype was observed at least ten times. The chain joins TRBV20-1 to TRBJ1-6, with 7 bases matching TRBD1. The CDR3 spans 15 residues. The germline gives CDR1 DFQATT, CDR2 SNEGSKA (reference sequence). With 5 bases clipped from V and 6 bases from J, the junction kept 10 bases outside the gene matches. Here the CDR3 reads CSAYSGQSSNSPLHF. The CDR3 DNA reads TGCAGTGCTTATTCGGGACAGTCGTCTAATTCACCCCTCCACTTT.

About this clonotype itself: An end of the junction differs from the germline gene, which may be a read error. The chain is built from TRBV3-1 and TRBJ1-5; 9 positions agree with TRBD1. Germline CDR1 and CDR2: LGHDT and YNNKEL (reference sequence). There are 14 residues in the CDR3. CDR3 nucleotides: TGTGCCAGCAGCCCGGGACAGGGAAGGCAGCCCCACCATTTT. Its translation: CASSPGQGRQPHHF.

The chain joins TRBV30 to TRBJ2-5; TRBD2 is a possible D gene (7 bases). Germline CDR1 GTSNPN, CDR2 SVGIG (reference sequence). Trimming removed 5 bases at V and 2 bases at J, with 9 bases between. The CDR3 sequence is 12 residues long. The CDR3 region is CAWEGGQETQYF. The DNA for the CDR3 is TGTGCCTGGGAGGGGGGGCAAGAGACCCAGTACTTC.

This clonotype was detected ten times or more. V gene TRBV6-1 combines with J gene TRBJ2-7; 7 nucleotides match TRBD2. The junction had 11 bases not matched to a gene; V was cut back by 0 bases and J by 3 bases. The CDR3 length is 17 residues. Germline loops: CDR1 MNHNS, CDR2 SASEGT. DNA of the CDR3: TGTGCCAGCAGTGAAGCGTCGGGCGGGAGTCAGGGCTACGAGCAGTACTTC. It codes for CASSEASGGSQGYEQYF.

The V and J genes are TRBV7-3 and TRBJ2-1; the match to TRBD2 covers 8 bases. The germline CDR1 and CDR2 sequences are SGHTA and FQGTGA. V trimming: 5 bases; J trimming: 6 bases; junction bases outside the gene matches: 15. This CDR3 region has 17 residues. The CDR3 region has the DNA TGTGCCAGCAGCCCAGGCGGGCGGGGGGACCCTCTCAATGAGCAGTTCTTC. Encoded protein: CASSPGGRGDPLNEQFF.

This clonotype came up many times. The chain recombines TRBV28 with TRBJ2-2, with D tentatively TRBD2 (6 bases). Germline V lookup: CDR1 MDHEN, CDR2 SYDVKM. The CDR3 totals 15 residues. The ends were cut back, 3 bases at V and 14 bases at J, with 22 bases in the middle. CDR3 sequence (DNA): TGTGCCAGCAGTTTGGGCGGGGCGGCACCGGGGAGTCTGTTTTTT. It encodes CASSLGGAAPGSLFF.

Concerning this clonotype: A read error is possible here, since a much larger clone lies one base away. The CDR3 bases are TGTGCCAGCAGAGGGCCAGGGGCGTCAGCCAAAAACAGTCAGTACTTC. It yields the protein CASRGPGASAKNSQYF. This chain links TRBV2 with TRBJ2-4, with D perhaps matching TRBD1 (6 bases). Per the germline V gene, CDR1 is SNHLY and CDR2 is FYNNEI. The CDR3 loop spans 16 amino acids.

The gene calls are TRBV5-1 and TRBJ2-7, with 7 bases identical to TRBD2. From germline, CDR1 is SGHRS and CDR2 YFSETQ. The CDR3 is made up of 14 amino acids. Unmatched junction bases numbered 3, after V lost 0 bases and J lost 3 bases. The CDR3 region has the DNA TGCGCCAGCAGCTTGGGGACTAGAGACTACGAGCAGTACTTC. Protein: CASSLGTRDYEQYF.

The table lists this clonotype with a few counts. The chain has TRBV29-1 and TRBJ2-7; 13 bases line up with TRBD2. This CDR3 region has 16 residues. The trim removed 2 bases at V and 2 bases at J, leaving 6 bases unmatched. Germline lookup yields CDR1 SQVTM and CDR2 ANQGSEA. The CDR3 DNA is TGCAGCGTTGAATTCGGGACTAGCGGGACACCCTACGAGCAGTACTTC. It is translated as CSVEFGTSGTPYEQYF.

This clonotype appeared many times. This chain joins TRBV5-1 and TRBJ2-5, with 7 bases matching TRBD2. This CDR3 has 13 amino acids. Per the germline V gene, CDR1 is SGHRS and CDR2 is YFSETQ. Trimming took 1 base from V and 5 from J; bases not matched to a gene: 2. The CDR3 loop is CASSLRSGETQYF. In DNA form, the CDR3 reads TGCGCCAGCAGCTTGCGTAGCGGGGAGACCCAGTACTTC.

This chain uses TRBV12-3 or TRBV12-4 with TRBJ1-5, with 8 bases lining up with TRBD1. V was clipped by 6 bases and J by 4 bases; unmatched bases: 5. This CDR3 has 14 residues. The CDR3 nucleotides read TGTGCCAGCAGGAAAGGACAGGGAAATCAGCCCCAGCATTTT. This codes for CASRKGQGNQPQHF.

This clonotype was seen at least ten times. The rearrangement links TRBV29-1 to TRBJ1-4; TRBD1 matches at 7 bases. This CDR3 is built from 13 residues. Germline CDR1 is SQVTM and CDR2 is ANQGSEA. Trimming removed 7 bases from V and 8 bases from J; junction bases left unmatched: 10. This CDR3 reads CSARGRGQEKLFF. For the CDR3, the DNA is TGCAGCGCCCGGGGGAGGGGACAGGAAAAACTGTTTTTT.

The rearrangement links TRBV5-6 to TRBJ1-1, with TRBD1 as a possible D gene (5 bases). This CDR3 has 14 residues. CDR1 is SGHDT and CDR2 is YYEEEE in the germline V gene. V dropped 1 base and J dropped 4 bases, with 11 bases sitting between them. The CDR3 nucleotides read TGTGCCAGCAGCTTGCCGGGGGAGAGCACTGAAGCTTTCTTT. Protein product: CASSLPGESTEAFF.

This clonotype was recorded many times. J is TRBJ2-3 and V is TRBV10-1, with 9 bases matching TRBD1. V shed 6 bases, J shed 2 bases, and the junction held 3 bases outside the gene matches. Per the germline V gene, CDR1 is WNHNN and CDR2 is SYGVQD (reference sequence). The CDR3 is 14 residues long. The CDR3 DNA reads as TGCGCCAGCAGCTGGGACAGGGCCACAGATACGCAGTATTTT. This gives the protein CASSWDRATDTQYF.

J is TRBJ2-5 and V is TRBV19; possibly TRBD2 for D (5 bases). V was clipped by 4 bases and J by 2 bases, with 14 bases between them. Germline V gene sequence: CDR1 LNHDA, CDR2 SQIVND (reference sequence). The CDR3 runs to 15 residues. DNA of the CDR3: TGTGCCAGTAGTAAGGTTCTAGCTCGTCAAGAGACCCAGTACTTC. Translation: CASSKVLARQETQYF.

The sample holds a few counts of this clonotype. The rearrangement joins TRBV4-1 to TRBJ1-5; 12 bases are shared with TRBD1. This CDR3 spans 15 amino acids. In germline, CDR1 is MGHRA, CDR2 YSYEKL. With 0 bases clipped from V and 9 bases from J, the junction kept 3 bases outside the gene matches. The CDR3 DNA is TGCGCCAGCAGCCAAGATGGGACAGGGGGCCGGCCCCAGCATTTT. This codes for CASSQDGTGGRPQHF.

This clonotype was picked up a small number of times. J is TRBJ1-2 and V is TRBV14; possible D gene TRBD1, 5 bases. Trimming shortened V by 4 bases and J by 6 bases, and 12 bases separated the two germline ends. CDR1 SGHDN and CDR2 FVKESK come from the germline V gene. This CDR3 contains 13 residues. The CDR3 loop reads CASSPRLGDGYTF. CDR3 bases: TGTGCCAGCAGCCCCCGTTTGGGGGATGGCTACACCTTC.